These 24 T cell receptor beta chains originate from one sample sequenced in a study of monozygotic twins with inflammatory bowel disease. TCRdb reprocessed the 5' RACE reads, with one entry per CDR3 protein and no DNA. The repertoire table contains about 160,000 distinct CDR3 sequences. Specimen: blood. The receptors were sampled from a human donor with ulcerative colitis or Crohn's disease, or a healthy co-twin of an affected twin (not recorded which).

The rearrangement uses TRBV6-1 and TRBJ1-3. The CDR3 is 14 residues long. From germline, CDR1 is MNHNS and CDR2 SASEGT. The chain's CDR3 is CASGSLVSGNTIYF.

The chain joins TRBV3-1 to TRBJ1-4; lacking DNA, the TRBD1 call made by TCRdb goes unchecked. The germline V gene encodes CDR1 LGHDT and CDR2 YNNKEL (reference sequence). The CDR3 runs 15 residues. The CDR3 loop is CASSPRARGELGLFF.

The genes are TRBV7-9 and TRBJ2-2; with no DNA, the TCRdb D assignment of TRBD1 cannot be verified. The CDR3 has 15 amino acids. Germline V gene data show CDR1 as SEHNR and CDR2 as FQNEAQ (reference sequence). CDR3 loop: CASSRDRDYTGELFF.

This chain connects TRBV6-1 to TRBJ2-1. Per germline, CDR1 MNHNS and CDR2 SASEGT. The CDR3 has 14 amino acids. The CDR3 spells CASRDSGLYNEQFF.

The J gene is TRBJ1-4, the V gene TRBV5-1. The CDR3 is 14 amino acids. The germline gives CDR1 SGHRS, CDR2 YFSETQ. CDR3 loop: CASSLVAANEKLFF.

The chain recombines TRBV4-2 with TRBJ2-3; TCRdb selects TRBD1, and the lack of DNA leaves this call unchecked. Germline V CDR1 and CDR2: LGHNA, YNFKEQ. CDR3 length: 16 residues. CDR3 amino acids: CASSQDYRVGADTQYF.

The chain carries TRBV5-6 and TRBJ1-1. From germline, CDR1 is SGHDT and CDR2 YYEEEE. The CDR3 has 14 amino acids. The CDR3 is CASSLVKMNTEAFF.

The gene calls are TRBV7-2 and TRBJ2-1; TCRdb indicates TRBD2, and absent DNA this call remains unverified. The CDR3 is 18 residues long. Germline values: CDR1 SGHTA, CDR2 FQGNSA. The CDR3 sequence is CASSPKPSGDSSYNEQFF.

The J gene is TRBJ2-5, the V gene TRBV2; TCRdb reports TRBD2, a call that lacks DNA to check it against. The CDR3 spans 15 residues. Germline V lookup: CDR1 SNHLY, CDR2 FYNNEI. The CDR3 loop reads CASRFSGSVGETQYF.

This sequence joins TRBV9 and TRBJ2-5; TCRdb's assignment of TRBD1 cannot be checked, as there is no DNA. CDR3 size: 14 residues. The germline gives CDR1 SGDLS, CDR2 YYNGEE. The chain's CDR3 is CASNQGGGAETQYF. Full variable domain (remainder filled in from reference TRBV9 and TRBJ2-5): DSGVTQTPKHLITATGQRVTLRCSPRSGDLSVYWYQQSLDQGLQFLIQYYNGEERAKGNILERFSAQQFPDLHSELNLSSLELGDSALYFCASNQGGGAETQYFGPGTRLLVL.

V is TRBV5-1 and J is TRBJ1-4; the TCRdb call, TRBD1, lacks DNA for checking. CDR3 length: 14 residues. CDR1 and CDR2 from the germline V gene are SGHRS and YFSETQ. The CDR3 loop reads CASSLGQGPEKLFF.

This rearrangement joins TRBV12-3 or TRBV12-4 to TRBJ2-1; with no DNA, the TCRdb D assignment of TRBD2 cannot be verified. The CDR3 consists of 15 residues. This chain's CDR3 is CASSPRGGLVHEQFF.

The V gene is TRBV5-4, the J gene TRBJ2-3; lacking DNA, the TRBD2 call made by TCRdb goes unchecked. The CDR3 runs to 16 residues. From germline, CDR1 is SGHNT and CDR2 YYREEE (reference sequence). The CDR3 sequence: CASSFGVSGATDTQYF. Variable domain in full (rest from reference TRBV5-4 and TRBJ2-3): ETGVTQSPTHLIKTRGQQVTLRCSSQSGHNTVSWYQQALGQGPQFIFQYYREEENGRGNFPPRFSGLQFPNYSSELNVNALELDDSALYLCASSFGVSGATDTQYFGPGTRLTVL.

The chain recombines TRBV28 with TRBJ2-1; TCRdb's D gene call, TRBD1, goes unchecked for lack of DNA. The CDR3 has 14 amino acids. Germline V gene sequence: CDR1 MDHEN, CDR2 SYDVKM. The CDR3: CASTQGATYNEQFF.

The chain uses TRBV7-6 and TRBJ1-6; as DNA is missing, the TRBD1 call by TCRdb cannot be tested. Looked up from germline, CDR1 is SGHVS and CDR2 is FNYEAQ. This CDR3 has 13 residues. CDR3 sequence reads: CASSRDRGSPLHF. Using reference TRBV7-6 and TRBJ1-6 for the parts outside the CDR3, the full variable domain is GAGVSQSPRYKVTKRGQDVALRCDPISGHVSLYWYRQALGQGPEFLTYFNYEAQQDKSGLPNDRFSAERPEGSISTLTIQRTEQRDSAMYRCASSRDRGSPLHFGNGTRLTVT.

The chain uses TRBV28 and TRBJ2-2; TCRdb calls TRBD1, which cannot be checked without DNA. Germline V gives CDR1 MDHEN, CDR2 SYDVKM. There are 16 residues in the CDR3. The CDR3 protein is CASSTPGQGKTGELFF.

The chain links TRBV20-1 to TRBJ2-7; TCRdb proposes TRBD2, but this gene call is untestable without DNA. Germline-derived CDR1 and CDR2 are DFQATT and SNEGSKA (reference sequence). The CDR3 is made up of 12 amino acids. CDR3 protein: CSARGGSYEQYF.

This chain links TRBV5-1 with TRBJ2-5; TCRdb's D call of TRBD1 is untestable without DNA. The CDR3 extends over 15 amino acids. Germline CDR1 SGHRS, CDR2 YFSETQ. This CDR3 is CASSLAVAGSETQYF. Supplemented by reference TRBV5-1 and TRBJ2-5, the full variable domain reads KAGVTQTPRYLIKTRGQQVTLSCSPISGHRSVSWYQQTPGQGLQFLFEYFSETQRNKGNFPGRFSGRQFSNSRSEMNVSTLELGDSALYLCASSLAVAGSETQYFGPGTRLLVL.

The CDR3 spells CASSPPDGYEQYF. This chain joins TRBV18 and TRBJ2-7. CDR1 and CDR2 from the germline V gene are KGHSH and LQKENI. The CDR3 extends over 13 amino acids.

V is TRBV27 and J is TRBJ1-2. The CDR3 spans 14 residues. Germline V gene sequence: CDR1 MNHEY, CDR2 SMNVEV (reference sequence). The chain's CDR3 is CASSPYSSNYGYTF.

The chain recombines TRBV6-5 with TRBJ1-1; checking the TCRdb D call of TRBD1 is not possible without DNA. Germline V gene lookup returns CDR1 MNHEY and CDR2 SVGAGI. This CDR3 region has 17 residues. The CDR3 reads CASSYSEFRGWGTEAFF.

V usage is TRBV25-1 and J usage is TRBJ2-1; TCRdb outputs TRBD2, but without DNA this stays unchecked. The CDR3 sequence is 14 residues long. Germline V gene data show CDR1 as MGHDK and CDR2 as SYGVNS. The CDR3 reads CASSAVRAYNEQFF.

The V gene is TRBV25-1, the J gene TRBJ1-3. The CDR3 has 14 residues. CDR1 is MGHDK and CDR2 is SYGVNS in the germline V gene. CDR3: CASSYLGSGNTIYF.

The CDR3 region is CASSILDRSREQYF. The J gene is TRBJ2-7, the V gene TRBV19; the D gene TCRdb calls, TRBD1, cannot be checked with no DNA. Germline V CDR1 and CDR2: LNHDA, SQIVND (reference sequence). CDR3 size: 14 residues.